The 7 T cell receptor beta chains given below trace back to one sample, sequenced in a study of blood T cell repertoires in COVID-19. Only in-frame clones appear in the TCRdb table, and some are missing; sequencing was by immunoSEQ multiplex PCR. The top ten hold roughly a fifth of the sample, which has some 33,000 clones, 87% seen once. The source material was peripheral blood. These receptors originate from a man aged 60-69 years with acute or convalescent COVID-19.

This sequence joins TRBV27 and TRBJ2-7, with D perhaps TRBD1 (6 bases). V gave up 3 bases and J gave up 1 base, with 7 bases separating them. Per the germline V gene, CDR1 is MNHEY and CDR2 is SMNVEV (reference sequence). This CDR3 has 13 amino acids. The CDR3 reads CASSFTGSYEQYF. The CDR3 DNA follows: TGTGCCAGCAGTTTTACAGGGTCCTACGAGCAGTACTTC.

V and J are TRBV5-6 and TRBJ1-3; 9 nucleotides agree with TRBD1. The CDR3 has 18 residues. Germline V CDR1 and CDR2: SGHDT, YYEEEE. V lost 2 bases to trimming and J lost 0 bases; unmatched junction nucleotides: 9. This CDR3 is CASSFGTGISASGNTIYF. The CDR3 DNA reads TGTGCCAGCAGCTTCGGGACAGGGATTTCAGCCTCTGGAAACACCATATATTTT.

The CDR3: CASMFSRGETYEQYF. In DNA, the CDR3 is TGTGCCAGCATGTTCTCCAGGGGGGAAACCTACGAGCAGTACTTC. This chain links TRBV6-5 with TRBJ2-7; tentatively, D is TRBD1 (7 bases). V lost 7 bases and J lost 2, with 18 bases in between. Germline CDR1 reads MNHEY; CDR2 reads SVGAGI. The CDR3 length is 15 residues.

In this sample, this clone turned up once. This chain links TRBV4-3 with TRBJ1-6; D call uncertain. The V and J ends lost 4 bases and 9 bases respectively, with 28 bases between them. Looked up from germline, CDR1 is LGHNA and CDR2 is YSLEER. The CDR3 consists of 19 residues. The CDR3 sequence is CASSPAILAATMDGSPLHF. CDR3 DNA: TGCGCCAGCAGCCCAGCCATCCTCGCGGCGACGATGGATGGTTCACCCCTCCACTTT.

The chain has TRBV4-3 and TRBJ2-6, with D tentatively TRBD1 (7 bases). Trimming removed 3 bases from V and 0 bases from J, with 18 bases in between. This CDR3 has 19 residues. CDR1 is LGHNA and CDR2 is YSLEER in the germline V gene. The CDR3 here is CASSQQLRQGGSGANVLTF. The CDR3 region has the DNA TGCGCCAGCAGCCAGCAATTACGACAGGGAGGCTCTGGGGCCAACGTCCTGACTTTC.

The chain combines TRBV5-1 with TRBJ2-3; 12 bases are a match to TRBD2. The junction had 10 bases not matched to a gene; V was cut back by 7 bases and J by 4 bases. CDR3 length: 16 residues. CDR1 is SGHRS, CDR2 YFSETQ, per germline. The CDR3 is CASGRLAGEGADTQYF. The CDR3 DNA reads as TGCGCCAGCGGCCGACTAGCGGGGGAAGGGGCAGATACGCAGTATTTT.

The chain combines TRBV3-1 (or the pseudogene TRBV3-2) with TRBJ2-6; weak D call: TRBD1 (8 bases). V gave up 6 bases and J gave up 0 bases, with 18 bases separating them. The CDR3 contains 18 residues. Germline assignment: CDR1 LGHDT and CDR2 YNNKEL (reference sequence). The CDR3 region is CASSRTTGGASGANVLTF. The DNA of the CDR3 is TGTGCCAGCAGTCGTACCACAGGGGGGGCCTCTGGGGCCAACGTCCTGACTTTC.